This T cell receptor (beta chain) came from a study of blood T cell repertoires in COVID-19. For the study at large: Samples representing acute and convalescent COVID-19 were sourced from the United States, Italy and Spain. The analysed material was cDNA or gDNA that came from T cells, B-cell-depleted T cells, or PBMCs.

The CDR3 has 14 residues. Unmatched junction bases numbered 5, after V lost 4 bases and J lost 2 bases. CDR1 and CDR2 from the germline V gene are SNHLY and FYNNEI. Per the authors' pipeline: For nucleated cells, counts were estimated from reference gene primer amplification. Some clones are missing from TCRdb's copy, which holds only in-frame ones; the method was immunoSEQ multiplex PCR. The DNA gave D and trimming, while V, J and clone size come from that table. The sample includes about 110,000 clones, about 88% of them seen just once. Sequencing was done on a sample of peripheral blood. The rearrangement joins TRBV2 to TRBJ2-7; 7 positions match TRBD1. The TCR comes from a human donor in a cohort sampled during active COVID-19. The CDR3 region has the DNA TGTGCCAGCAGTGGGTCTCAGGGGGCCTACGAGCAGTACTTC. Amino acid sequence: CASSGSQGAYEQYF. The variable domain in full, with the rest retrieved from reference TRBV2 and TRBJ2-7, is EPEVTQTPSHQVTQMGQEVILRCVPISNHLYFYWYRQILGQKVEFLVSFYNNEISEKSEIFDDQFSVERPDGSNFTLKIRSTKLEDSAMYFCASSGSQGAYEQYFGPGTRLTVT.